The 14 T cell receptor beta chains listed next were all sequenced from one sample in a study of cytomegalovirus exposure and HLA in healthy donors. The PCR made use of 60 Vbeta and 13 Jbeta primers. Only in-frame clones appear in the TCRdb table, and some are missing; sequencing was by immunoSEQ multiplex PCR. The table shows approximately 200,000 clones, with about 79% occurring only once. The sample consisted of PBMCs. All receptors derive from a man aged 18 to 35 in good health and CMV-seronegative.

V and J are TRBV29-1 and TRBJ1-2, with a weak D call TRBD1 (5 bases). The CDR3 spans 12 residues. The germline CDR1 and CDR2 sequences are SQVTM and ANQGSEA. V lost 6 bases and J 7 bases, leaving 15 bases between the germline ends. CDR3 residues: CSVRRDWSGYTF. CDR3 nucleotide sequence: TGCAGCGTAAGACGGGACTGGTCTGGCTACACCTTC.

A few counts support this clone. The rearrangement uses TRBV7-3 and TRBJ2-5, with 13 positions matching TRBD2. The V gene's germline CDR1 is SGHTA and CDR2 FQGTGA. The CDR3 sequence is 15 residues long. Trimming took 5 bases from V and 2 from J; bases not matched to a gene: 2. DNA of the CDR3: TGTGCCAGCAGCCAGGGACTAGCGGGGCAAGAGACCCAGTACTTC. It specifies CASSQGLAGQETQYF.

The J gene is TRBJ2-5, the V gene TRBV18, with a tentative D call TRBD1 (6 bases). Germline V gene sequence: CDR1 KGHSH, CDR2 LQKENI. This CDR3 contains 14 residues. V lost 5 bases, J lost 3 bases, and 13 bases lay in between. The CDR3 here is CASSVTGSEETQYF. The CDR3 coding sequence is TGTGCCAGCTCAGTTACAGGGTCGGAAGAGACCCAGTACTTC.

The chain has TRBV19 and TRBJ1-2; D is undetermined. Germline CDR1 reads LNHDA; CDR2 reads SQIVND (reference sequence). Trimming took off 5 bases at V and 2 bases at J, with 21 bases between the two ends. The CDR3 has 17 amino acids. CDR3 sequence: CASSSRQERGKNYGYTF. In DNA, the CDR3 is TGTGCCAGTAGTTCCCGCCAGGAACGGGGAAAGAACTATGGCTACACCTTC.

The V call is TRBV18, the J call TRBJ2-3, with a tentative D call TRBD2 (6 bases). The CDR3 extends over 13 amino acids. V shed 11 bases and J shed 0 bases, with 12 bases lying between them. From germline, CDR1 is KGHSH and CDR2 LQKENI. CDR3 sequence: CASTGVSTDTQYF. The CDR3 nucleotides are TGTGCCTCTACGGGGGTGAGCACAGATACGCAGTATTTT. Together with reference TRBV18 and TRBJ2-3, the CDR3 gives the full variable domain: NAGVMQNPRHLVRRRGQEARLRCSPMKGHSHVYWYRQLPEEGLKFMVYLQKENIIDESGMPKERFSAEFPKEGPSILRIQQVVRGDSAAYFCASTGVSTDTQYFGPGTRLTVL.

As DNA, the CDR3 is TGCGCCAGCACCTCTAGTAGCGGGGGGGCCACAGATACGCAGTATTTT. It encodes CASTSSSGGATDTQYF. The V gene is TRBV5-1, the J gene TRBJ2-3, with 11 bases lining up with TRBD2. There are 16 residues in the CDR3. The J segment lost 2 bases and the V segment lost 6 bases, leaving 8 bases of the junction unmatched. The germline V gene has CDR1 SGHRS and CDR2 YFSETQ.

This rearrangement joins TRBV4-3 to TRBJ1-2; 10 positions agree with TRBD1. The CDR3 covers 14 residues. Looked up from germline, CDR1 is LGHNA and CDR2 is YSLEER. Unmatched junction bases numbered 2, after V lost 3 bases and J lost 4 bases. The DNA of the CDR3 is TGCGCCAGCAGCCAGGGACAGGGGACCTATGGCTACACCTTC. Encoded protein: CASSQGQGTYGYTF.

V and J are TRBV2 and TRBJ1-5; no clear D. Trimming removed 5 bases from V and 3 bases from J, with 8 bases in between. The CDR3 extends over 13 amino acids. The germline V gene has CDR1 SNHLY and CDR2 FYNNEI. Here the CDR3 DNA reads TGTGCCAGCAGTCCCCAGTACAATCAGCCCCAGCATTTT. Translated, it gives CASSPQYNQPQHF.

This chain connects TRBV28 to TRBJ2-2; 11 bases line up with TRBD2. Germline V gene sequence: CDR1 MDHEN, CDR2 SYDVKM. The CDR3 is 19 amino acids. V lost 6 bases and J lost 1; bases outside the gene matches: 13. For the CDR3, the DNA is TGTGCCAGCAGCAGGGGTACTAGCGGGGGTAAAGGGAACACCGGGGAGCTGTTTTTT. Translation gives CASSRGTSGGKGNTGELFF.

As DNA, the CDR3 is TGTGCCAGCACCGACGCAGGGAACTATGGCTACACCTTC. Its protein product is CASTDAGNYGYTF. The J gene is TRBJ1-2, the V gene TRBV25-1, with a possible D match to TRBD1 (5 bases). The ends were cut back, 7 bases at V and 2 bases at J, with 11 bases in the middle. Germline CDR1 MGHDK, CDR2 SYGVNS. The CDR3 covers 13 residues.

The V call is TRBV6-5, the J call TRBJ1-2; the match to TRBD1 covers 7 bases. Germline CDR1 is MNHEY and CDR2 is SVGAGI. The J segment lost 4 bases and the V segment lost 6 bases, leaving 8 bases of the junction unmatched. The CDR3 spans 14 residues. The CDR3 DNA sequence: TGTGCCAGCAGAAACCAAGGGACAGTCTATGGCTACACCTTC. As protein: CASRNQGTVYGYTF.

This clone has only a few counts. The chain is built from TRBV2 and TRBJ2-1, with a tentative D call TRBD1 (5 bases). Trimming pared 3 bases from V and 5 bases from J, leaving 14 bases between. Germline loops: CDR1 SNHLY, CDR2 FYNNEI. The CDR3 spans 15 residues. CDR3 amino acids: CASSDRVGRNNEQFF. CDR3 coding DNA: TGTGCCAGCAGTGACAGGGTAGGACGGAACAATGAGCAGTTCTTC.

J is TRBJ2-3 and V is TRBV28; 8 bases match TRBD1. Germline V CDR1 and CDR2: MDHEN, SYDVKM. The J segment lost 1 base and the V segment lost 5 bases, leaving 8 bases of the junction unmatched. This CDR3 has 16 residues. CDR3 amino acids: CASSPDRVAGTDTQYF. In DNA, the CDR3 is TGTGCCAGCAGTCCGGACAGGGTGGCAGGCACAGATACGCAGTATTTT.

This chain uses TRBV18 with TRBJ2-1, with 7 bases fitting TRBD1. The V and J ends lost 2 bases and 7 bases, in that order; junction bases with no gene match: 8. Looked up from germline, CDR1 is KGHSH and CDR2 is LQKENI. This CDR3 is 15 amino acids long. The CDR3 sequence: CASSPGTEAGNEQFF. The CDR3 nucleotides are TGTGCCAGCTCACCAGGGACAGAGGCAGGGAATGAGCAGTTCTTC. Full variable domain (rest looked up from reference TRBV18 and TRBJ2-1): NAGVMQNPRHLVRRRGQEARLRCSPMKGHSHVYWYRQLPEEGLKFMVYLQKENIIDESGMPKERFSAEFPKEGPSILRIQQVVRGDSAAYFCASSPGTEAGNEQFFGPGTRLTVL.